These 29 T cell receptor beta chains came from one sample sequenced in a study of blood T cell repertoires in COVID-19. Clones were sequenced by immunoSEQ multiplex PCR, and TCRdb holds only the in-frame ones, with some missing. The table records about 220,000 clones, over 75% of them present only once. Sequences were obtained from peripheral blood. The receptor source for this set is a middle-aged man with active or convalescent COVID-19.

The chain has TRBV30 and TRBJ1-2; 9 bases align to TRBD1. The V segment lost 3 bases and the J segment 4 bases; nucleotides outside the gene matches: 6. Germline-derived CDR1 and CDR2 are GTSNPN and SVGIG (reference sequence). This CDR3 contains 14 residues. CDR3 amino acids: CAWRGTGSAYGYTF. In nucleotides, the CDR3 is TGTGCCTGGAGGGGGACAGGGTCAGCCTATGGCTACACCTTC. The full variable domain, with the rest looked up from reference TRBV30 and TRBJ1-2, is SQTIHQWPATLVQPVGSPLSLECTVEGTSNPNLYWYRQAAGRGLQLLFYSVGIGQISSEVPQNLSASRPQDRQFILSSKKLLLSDSGFYLCAWRGTGSAYGYTFGSGTRLTVV.

V usage is TRBV28 and J usage is TRBJ1-2, with D uncertain. With 2 bases removed from V and 6 bases from J, the gap between germline ends came to 13 bases. CDR3 length equals 14 residues. The germline gives CDR1 MDHEN, CDR2 SYDVKM. CDR3 coding DNA: TGTGCCAGCAGTTTAATAGAAGACAATCATGGCTACACCTTC. Translation gives CASSLIEDNHGYTF.

The chain combines TRBV3-1 (or the pseudogene TRBV3-2) with TRBJ1-4, with D uncertain. Trimming took off 3 bases at V and 8 bases at J, with 7 bases between the two ends. CDR1 and CDR2 from the germline V gene are LGHDT and YNNKEL (reference sequence). CDR3 length equals 12 residues. The CDR3 DNA is TGTGCCAGCAGCCAGAGGGCCGAAAAACTGTTTTTT. It specifies CASSQRAEKLFF.

This clone was seen a handful of times. The V and J genes are TRBV18 and TRBJ1-1, with D possibly matching TRBD1 (5 bases). The CDR3 length is 14 residues. Trimming took 3 bases from V and 5 from J, leaving 13 bases between them. Germline CDR1 KGHSH, CDR2 LQKENI. CDR3 bases: TGTGCCAGCTCACCTCGGGGTGGGGGGACTGAAGCTTTCTTT. This translates into CASSPRGGGTEAFF.

The V and J genes are TRBV28 and TRBJ1-4, with D tentatively TRBD1 (5 bases). This CDR3 region has 16 residues. The V gene's germline CDR1 is MDHEN and CDR2 SYDVKM. Trimming left V 2 bases short and J 2 bases short, with 12 bases between. DNA of the CDR3: TGTGCCAGCAGTTTACAGGGATACGCGACTAATGAAAAACTGTTTTTT. This codes for CASSLQGYATNEKLFF. The full variable domain, rest sourced from reference TRBV28 and TRBJ1-4, is DVKVTQSSRYLVKRTGEKVFLECVQDMDHENMFWYRQDPGLGLRLIYFSYDVKMKEKGDIPEGYSVSREKKERFSLILESASTNQTSMYLCASSLQGYATNEKLFFGSGTQLSVL.

Details on this clone: This sample includes further DNA sequences coding for the same CDR3. The chain combines TRBV6-5 with TRBJ1-5; TRBD1 might be the D (6 bases). This CDR3 has 13 amino acids. With 5 bases removed from V and 7 bases from J, the gap between germline ends came to 12 bases. The germline CDR1 and CDR2 sequences are MNHEY and SVGAGI. CDR3 sequence (DNA): TGTGCCAGCAGTCCCCTCACAGGGCAGCCCCAGCATTTT. Translated: CASSPLTGQPQHF.

This clone was observed a single time. The V call is TRBV7-9, the J call TRBJ1-2, with 9 bases identical to TRBD1. Germline V gene lookup returns CDR1 SEHNR and CDR2 FQNEAQ (reference sequence). This CDR3 comprises 16 residues. The J segment lost 8 bases and the V segment lost 5 bases, leaving 15 bases of the junction unmatched. Here the CDR3 DNA reads TGTGCCAGCAGCCTCCCCATGGAAGGGACAGGGTTAGGCTACACCTTC. Its translation is CASSLPMEGTGLGYTF.

The chain is built from TRBV27 and TRBJ2-5; possible D gene TRBD2, 6 bases. The CDR3 length is 17 residues. The germline V gene encodes CDR1 MNHEY and CDR2 SMNVEV (reference sequence). The V and J ends lost 0 bases and 5 bases respectively, with 19 bases between them. The DNA for the CDR3 is TGTGCCAGCAGTTTATCCGCCGGGGGAGCCCTGGGGGAGACCCAGTACTTC. This codes for CASSLSAGGALGETQYF.

This clone was observed a single time. The rearrangement joins TRBV10-2 to TRBJ2-3, with TRBD2 matching 9 bases. CDR1 is WSHSY, CDR2 SAAADI, per germline. The CDR3 runs to 14 residues. V trimming: 10 bases; J trimming: 3 bases; junction bases outside the gene matches: 8. As DNA, the CDR3 is TGCGCCACCGCCGCAAGCGGGAGGACAGATACGCAGTATTTT. The encoded protein is CATAASGRTDTQYF.

The chain employs TRBV7-8 and TRBJ1-2, with D uncertain. Germline V lookup: CDR1 SGHVS, CDR2 FQNEAQ. CDR3 size: 14 residues. V lost 1 base to trimming and J lost 3 bases, with 9 bases between them. The CDR3 coding sequence is TGTGCCAGCAGCTTAGGAGGCAGCGACTATGGCTACACCTTC. This gives the protein CASSLGGSDYGYTF.

This clone appeared a few times. The chain links TRBV11-2 to TRBJ1-6, with D hard to call. The germline CDR1 and CDR2 sequences are SGHAT and FQNNGV. The CDR3 is 14 residues long. The V gene lost 2 bases and the J gene lost 9 bases, with 11 bases spanning the gap. The CDR3 DNA follows: TGTGCCAGCAGCTTAACCGCAGGTGGTTCACCCCTCCACTTT. Its translation: CASSLTAGGSPLHF.

This clone was picked up one time. The chain recombines TRBV19 with TRBJ2-1; 14 nucleotides align to TRBD2. This CDR3 has 17 residues. V lost 4 bases, J lost 8 bases, and 10 bases stayed unmatched. CDR1 is LNHDA and CDR2 is SQIVND in the germline V gene (reference sequence). The CDR3 DNA sequence: TGTGCCAGTAGTAACGGACTAGCGGGAGGAAAGTGGGATGAGCAGTTCTTC. Translating it yields CASSNGLAGGKWDEQFF.

This sequence joins TRBV10-3 and TRBJ1-2, with D unresolved. CDR1 and CDR2 from the germline V gene are ENHRY and SYGVKD. This CDR3 has 15 amino acids. Trimming took 1 base from V and 5 from J, leaving 14 bases between them. CDR3 sequence reads: CAISELNNPGYGYTF. For the CDR3, the DNA is TGTGCCATCAGTGAGTTAAATAACCCAGGATATGGCTACACCTTC.

As DNA, the CDR3 is TGCAGTGCTGGACAGGGAAACACCATATATTTT. This translates into CSAGQGNTIYF. The chain couples TRBV20-1 to TRBJ1-3, with TRBD1 as a possible D gene (6 bases). Trimming took 5 bases from V and 4 from J, leaving 6 bases between them. The germline gives CDR1 DFQATT, CDR2 SNEGSKA (reference sequence). The CDR3 totals 11 residues.

This clone appeared once. Here the CDR3 reads CASSRWTEAFF. The CDR3 nucleotides read TGTGCCAGCTCACGTTGGACAGAAGCTTTCTTT. J is TRBJ1-1 and V is TRBV28, with D perhaps matching TRBD1 (5 bases). Germline V gene data show CDR1 as MDHEN and CDR2 as SYDVKM. This CDR3 region has 11 residues. Trimming took 8 bases from V and 8 from J, leaving 12 bases between them.

The J gene is TRBJ1-4, the V gene TRBV10-1; maybe TRBD1 (5 bases). The germline CDR1 and CDR2 sequences are WNHNN and SYGVQD (reference sequence). The germline V and J ends were trimmed by 5 bases and 8 bases, with 15 bases remaining between them. The CDR3 totals 14 residues. CDR3 nucleotides: TGCGCCAGCAGTTCACAAGGGGCGCGAGAAAAACTGTTTTTT. This codes for CASSSQGAREKLFF.

This chain uses TRBV13 with TRBJ2-3; 14 bases fit TRBD2. The CDR3 has 16 residues. Germline V CDR1 and CDR2: PRHDT, FYEKMQ (reference sequence). V lost 5 bases to trimming and J lost 3 bases; unmatched junction nucleotides: 4. This CDR3 is CASSAGLAGATDTQYF. The CDR3 DNA reads as TGTGCCAGCAGCGCGGGACTAGCGGGAGCAACAGATACGCAGTATTTT.

The chain has TRBV7-9 and TRBJ2-1, with D possibly matching TRBD1 (5 bases). The CDR3 is 15 amino acids. The V and J ends lost 4 bases and 0 bases respectively, with 10 bases between them. In germline, CDR1 is SEHNR, CDR2 FQNEAQ (reference sequence). The CDR3 here is CASSYYRGSYNEQFF. As DNA, the CDR3 is TGTGCCAGCAGCTACTATAGGGGCTCCTACAATGAGCAGTTCTTC.

The chain couples TRBV12-3 or TRBV12-4 to TRBJ2-7; no firm D call. The V and J ends lost 6 bases and 8 bases respectively, with 11 bases between them. CDR3 length: 11 amino acids. The CDR3 coding sequence is TGTGCCAGCAGCTTGACTCGTAAGCAGTACTTC. It yields the protein CASSLTRKQYF.

This clone was picked up a small number of times. This chain uses TRBV5-1 with TRBJ1-1, with 8 bases lining up with TRBD1. V dropped 3 bases and J dropped 6; count of bases not matched to a gene: 4. CDR3 length: 13 amino acids. Germline CDR1 reads SGHRS; CDR2 reads YFSETQ. The CDR3 is CASSSVGQAEAFF. The CDR3 DNA reads as TGCGCCAGCAGCTCGGTGGGACAGGCTGAAGCTTTCTTT. The complete variable domain, with remaining parts taken from reference TRBV5-1 and TRBJ1-1, reads KAGVTQTPRYLIKTRGQQVTLSCSPISGHRSVSWYQQTPGQGLQFLFEYFSETQRNKGNFPGRFSGRQFSNSRSEMNVSTLELGDSALYLCASSSVGQAEAFFGQGTRLTVV.

Notes on this clone: Relative to the germline gene, one junction end is altered; a read error may explain this. The chain is built from TRBV7-7 and TRBJ2-3; 7 bases fit TRBD2. The CDR3 is made up of 15 amino acids. Germline CDR1 and CDR2: SSHAT and FNYEAQ (reference sequence). The chain's CDR3 is CASSLSGPSGDTQYF. The CDR3 DNA sequence: TGTGCTAGCAGCCTTAGCGGGCCCTCGGGAGATACGCAGTATTTT.

A word on this clone: The same CDR3 arises from other DNA sequences in this sample as well. V is TRBV28 and J is TRBJ1-5; TRBD1 matches at 9 bases. Losses at the gene ends were 6 bases for V and 7 bases for J; bases not matched to a gene: 7. Germline-derived CDR1 and CDR2 are MDHEN and SYDVKM. The CDR3 extends over 14 amino acids. CDR3 loop: CASSLQGADQPQHF. For the CDR3, the DNA is TGTGCCAGCAGCCTACAGGGGGCTGACCAGCCCCAGCATTTT.

The chain couples TRBV7-3 to TRBJ1-1; 11 nucleotides agree with TRBD1. Germline values: CDR1 SGHTA, CDR2 FQGTGA. The CDR3 has 17 residues. Germline trimming cut 5 bases from V and 5 bases from J; bases unmatched to any gene: 13. The CDR3 protein is CASSTLGTGGGVTEAFF. CDR3 sequence (DNA): TGTGCCAGCAGCACACTCGGGACAGGGGGTGGGGTGACTGAAGCTTTCTTT.

This rearrangement joins TRBV20-1 to TRBJ2-7; D is possibly TRBD2 (6 bases). This CDR3 comprises 14 residues. Germline lookup yields CDR1 DFQATT and CDR2 SNEGSKA (reference sequence). V was trimmed by 3 bases and J by 0 bases, leaving 12 bases between them. CDR3 amino acids: CSASSGENSYEQYF. The CDR3 nucleotides are TGCAGTGCTAGTTCGGGGGAAAACTCCTACGAGCAGTACTTC.

This chain links TRBV11-2 with TRBJ1-3; 9 positions match TRBD1. Germline values: CDR1 SGHAT, CDR2 FQNNGV. The ends lost 4 bases at V and 4 bases at J; junction bases unmatched: 8. This CDR3 has 16 amino acids. As DNA, the CDR3 is TGTGCCAGCAGCTCTACCCCGGGACAGGGCGGAAACACCATATATTTT. It codes for CASSSTPGQGGNTIYF.

This rearrangement joins TRBV2 to TRBJ2-5, with D perhaps TRBD1 (5 bases). There are 16 residues in the CDR3. Trimming took off 2 bases at V and 3 bases at J, with 16 bases between the two ends. Germline CDR1 SNHLY, CDR2 FYNNEI. The CDR3 DNA is TGTGCCAGCAGTGAAAACCCCTCCCAGGGCGAAGAGACCCAGTACTTC. Its translation is CASSENPSQGEETQYF.

The gene calls are TRBV19 and TRBJ2-7, with 7 bases identical to TRBD1. The CDR3 is 13 amino acids. Germline V CDR1 and CDR2: LNHDA, SQIVND (reference sequence). V trimming: 5 bases; J trimming: 4 bases; junction bases outside the gene matches: 5. This CDR3 is CASSPGTVYEQYF. The CDR3 DNA sequence: TGTGCCAGTAGTCCGGGGACAGTTTACGAGCAGTACTTC.

This rearrangement joins TRBV6-5 to TRBJ2-3, with 7 bases identical to TRBD2. V lost 5 bases and J lost 4; bases outside the gene matches: 6. CDR1 and CDR2 (germline): MNHEY, SVGAGI. The CDR3 totals 14 residues. CDR3 protein: CASSPMGRADTQYF. The CDR3 coding sequence is TGTGCCAGCAGTCCCATGGGGAGGGCAGATACGCAGTATTTT.

This sequence joins TRBV2 and TRBJ1-3; a weak D match, TRBD1 (6 bases). Germline V gene lookup returns CDR1 SNHLY and CDR2 FYNNEI. The germline V and J ends were trimmed by 3 bases and 0 bases, with 9 bases remaining between them. The CDR3 runs to 15 residues. Written as DNA, the CDR3 is TGTGCCAGCAGTGAGCAGGGGCTCTCTGGAAACACCATATATTTT. As protein: CASSEQGLSGNTIYF.